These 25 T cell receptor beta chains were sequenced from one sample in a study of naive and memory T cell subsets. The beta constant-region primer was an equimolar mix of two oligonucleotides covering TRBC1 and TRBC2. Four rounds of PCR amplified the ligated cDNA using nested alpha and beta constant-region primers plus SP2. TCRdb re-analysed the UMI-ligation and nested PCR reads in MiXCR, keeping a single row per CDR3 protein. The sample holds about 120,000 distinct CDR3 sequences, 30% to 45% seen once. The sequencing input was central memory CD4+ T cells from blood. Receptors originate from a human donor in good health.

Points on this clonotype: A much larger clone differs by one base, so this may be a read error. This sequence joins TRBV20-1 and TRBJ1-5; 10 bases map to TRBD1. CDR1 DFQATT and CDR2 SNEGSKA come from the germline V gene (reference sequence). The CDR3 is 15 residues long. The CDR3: CRASTGTGEYQPQHF. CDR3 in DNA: TGCAGAGCCAGTACCGGGACAGGGGAGTATCAGCCCCAGCATTTT.

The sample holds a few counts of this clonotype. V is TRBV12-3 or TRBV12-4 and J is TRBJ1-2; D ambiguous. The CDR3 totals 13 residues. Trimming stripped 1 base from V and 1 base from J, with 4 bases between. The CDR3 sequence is CASSLGYNYGYTF. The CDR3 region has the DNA TGTGCCAGCAGTTTAGGCTATAACTATGGCTACACCTTC.

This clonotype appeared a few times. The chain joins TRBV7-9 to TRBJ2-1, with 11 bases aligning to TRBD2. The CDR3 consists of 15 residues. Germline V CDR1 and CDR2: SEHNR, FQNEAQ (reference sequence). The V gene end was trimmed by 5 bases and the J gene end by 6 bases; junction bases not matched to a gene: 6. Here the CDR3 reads CASSTATSGVNEQFF. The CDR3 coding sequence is TGTGCCAGCAGCACCGCGACTAGCGGGGTCAATGAGCAGTTCTTC.

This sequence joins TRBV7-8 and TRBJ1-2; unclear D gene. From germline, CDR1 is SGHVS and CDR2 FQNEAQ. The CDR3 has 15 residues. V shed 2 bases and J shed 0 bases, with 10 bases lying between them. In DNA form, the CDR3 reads TGTGCCAGCAGCTTATACAGCAGAGCTAACTATGGCTACACCTTC. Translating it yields CASSLYSRANYGYTF.

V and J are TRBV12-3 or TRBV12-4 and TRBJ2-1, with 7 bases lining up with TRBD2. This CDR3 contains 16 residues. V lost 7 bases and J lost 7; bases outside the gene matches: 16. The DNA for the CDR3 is TGTGCCAGCACCCCTAATGGGAGGGCCGTGAGAAATGAGCAGTTCTTC. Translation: CASTPNGRAVRNEQFF.

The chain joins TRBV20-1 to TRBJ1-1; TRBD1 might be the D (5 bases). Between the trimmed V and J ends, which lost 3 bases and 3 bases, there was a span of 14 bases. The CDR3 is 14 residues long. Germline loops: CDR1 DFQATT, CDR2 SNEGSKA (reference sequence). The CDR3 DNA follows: TGCAGTGCTAGGATAGCAGGGTCGGACACTGAAGCTTTCTTT. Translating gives CSARIAGSDTEAFF.

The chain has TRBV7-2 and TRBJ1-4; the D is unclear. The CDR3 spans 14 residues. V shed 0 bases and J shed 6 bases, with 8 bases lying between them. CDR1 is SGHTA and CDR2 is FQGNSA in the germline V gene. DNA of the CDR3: TGTGCCAGCAGCTTAGCAGGTCCGGATGAAAAACTGTTTTTT. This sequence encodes CASSLAGPDEKLFF.

As DNA, the CDR3 is TGTGCCAGCAGCTCTGGACTAGCCTCAGGGACCCAGTACTTC. It specifies CASSSGLASGTQYF. This sequence joins TRBV7-2 and TRBJ2-5; TRBD2 aligns across 8 bases. Trimming cost V 4 bases and J 7 bases; bases outside gene matches: 8. The CDR3 sequence is 14 residues long. Per germline, CDR1 SGHTA and CDR2 FQGNSA. Filled out from reference TRBV7-2 and TRBJ2-5, the complete variable domain reads GAGVSQSPSNKVTEKGKDVELRCDPISGHTALYWYRQSLGQGLEFLIYFQGNSAPDKSGLPSDRFSAERTGGSVSTLTIQRTQQEDSAVYLCASSSGLASGTQYFGPGTRLLVL.

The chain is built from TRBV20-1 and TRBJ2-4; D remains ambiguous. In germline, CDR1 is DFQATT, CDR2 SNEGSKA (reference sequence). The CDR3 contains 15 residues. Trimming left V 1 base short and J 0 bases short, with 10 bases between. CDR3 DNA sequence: TGCAGTGCTAGAGGATTACGTGCAGCCAAAAACATTCAGTACTTC. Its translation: CSARGLRAAKNIQYF.

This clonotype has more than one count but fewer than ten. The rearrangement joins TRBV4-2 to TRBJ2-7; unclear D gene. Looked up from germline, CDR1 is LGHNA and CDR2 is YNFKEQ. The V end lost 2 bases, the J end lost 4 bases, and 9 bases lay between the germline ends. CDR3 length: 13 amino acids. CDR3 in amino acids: CASSQQVWYEQYF. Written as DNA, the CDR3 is TGTGCCAGCAGCCAACAGGTTTGGTACGAGCAGTACTTC.

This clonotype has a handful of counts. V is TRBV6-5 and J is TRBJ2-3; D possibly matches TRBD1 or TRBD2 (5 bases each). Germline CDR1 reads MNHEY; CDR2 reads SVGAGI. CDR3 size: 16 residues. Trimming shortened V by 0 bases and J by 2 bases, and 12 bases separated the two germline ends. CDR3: CASSYSDVGTTDTQYF. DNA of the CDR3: TGTGCCAGCAGTTACTCGGACGTGGGGACCACAGATACGCAGTATTTT.

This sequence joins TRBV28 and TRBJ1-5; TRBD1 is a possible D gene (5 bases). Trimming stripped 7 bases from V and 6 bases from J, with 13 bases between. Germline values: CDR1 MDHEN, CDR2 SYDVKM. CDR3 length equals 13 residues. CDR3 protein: CASTAGGSQPQHF. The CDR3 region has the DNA TGTGCCAGCACTGCTGGGGGGAGTCAGCCCCAGCATTTT.

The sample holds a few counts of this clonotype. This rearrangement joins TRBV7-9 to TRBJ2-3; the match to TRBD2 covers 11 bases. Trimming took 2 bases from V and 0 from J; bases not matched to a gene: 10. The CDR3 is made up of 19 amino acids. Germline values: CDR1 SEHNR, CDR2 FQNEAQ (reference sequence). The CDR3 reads CASSLRPTGTSGSTDTQYF. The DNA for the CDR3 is TGTGCCAGCAGCTTACGTCCGACCGGGACTAGCGGTAGCACAGATACGCAGTATTTT.

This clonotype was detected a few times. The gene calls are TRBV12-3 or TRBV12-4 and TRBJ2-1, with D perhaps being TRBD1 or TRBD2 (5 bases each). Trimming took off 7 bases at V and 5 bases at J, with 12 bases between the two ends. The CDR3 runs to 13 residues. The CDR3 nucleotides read TGTGCCAGCAACCGGGGCGTGGACAATGAGCAGTTCTTC. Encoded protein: CASNRGVDNEQFF.

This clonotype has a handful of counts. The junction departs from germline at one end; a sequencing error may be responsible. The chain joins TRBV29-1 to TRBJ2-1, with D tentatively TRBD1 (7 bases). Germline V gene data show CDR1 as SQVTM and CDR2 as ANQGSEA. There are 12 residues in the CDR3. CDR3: CSVEAQGGEQFF. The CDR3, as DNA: TGCAGCGTCGAAGCGCAGGGGGGTGAGCAGTTCTTC.

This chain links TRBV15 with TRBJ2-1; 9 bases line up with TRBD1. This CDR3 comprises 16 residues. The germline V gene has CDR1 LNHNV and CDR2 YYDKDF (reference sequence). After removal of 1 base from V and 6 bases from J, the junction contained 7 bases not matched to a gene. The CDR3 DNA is TGTGCCACCAGCAGAGGTTTGGGACAGGGTACCAATGAGCAGTTCTTC. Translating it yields CATSRGLGQGTNEQFF.

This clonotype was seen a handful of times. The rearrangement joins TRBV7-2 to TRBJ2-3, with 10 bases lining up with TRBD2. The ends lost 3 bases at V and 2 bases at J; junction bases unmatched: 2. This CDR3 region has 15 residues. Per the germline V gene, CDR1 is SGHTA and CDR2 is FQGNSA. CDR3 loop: CASSFLAGVTDTQYF. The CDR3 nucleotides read TGTGCCAGCAGCTTCCTAGCGGGGGTCACAGATACGCAGTATTTT.

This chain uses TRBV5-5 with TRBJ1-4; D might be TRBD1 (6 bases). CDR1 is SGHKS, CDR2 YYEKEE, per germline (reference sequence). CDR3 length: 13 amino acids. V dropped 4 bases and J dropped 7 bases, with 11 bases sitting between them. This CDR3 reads CASSKGTSEKLFF. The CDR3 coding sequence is TGTGCCAGCAGCAAAGGGACAAGTGAAAAACTGTTTTTT.

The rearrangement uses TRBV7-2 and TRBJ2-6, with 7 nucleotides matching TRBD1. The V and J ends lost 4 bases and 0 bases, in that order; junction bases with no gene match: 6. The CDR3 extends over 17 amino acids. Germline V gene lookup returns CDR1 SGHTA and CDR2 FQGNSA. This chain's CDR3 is CASSYGQVRSGANVLTF. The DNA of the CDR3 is TGTGCCAGCAGCTACGGACAGGTTCGCTCTGGGGCCAACGTCCTGACTTTC.

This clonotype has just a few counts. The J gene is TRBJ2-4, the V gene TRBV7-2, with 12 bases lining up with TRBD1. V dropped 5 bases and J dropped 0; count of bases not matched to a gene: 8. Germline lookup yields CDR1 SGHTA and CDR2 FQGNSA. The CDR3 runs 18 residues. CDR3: CASSGRDRGLGAKNIQYF. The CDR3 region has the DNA TGTGCCAGCAGCGGCCGGGACAGGGGGCTAGGAGCCAAAAACATTCAGTACTTC. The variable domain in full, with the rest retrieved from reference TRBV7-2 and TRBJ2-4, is GAGVSQSPSNKVTEKGKDVELRCDPISGHTALYWYRQSLGQGLEFLIYFQGNSAPDKSGLPSDRFSAERTGGSVSTLTIQRTQQEDSAVYLCASSGRDRGLGAKNIQYFGAGTRLSVL.

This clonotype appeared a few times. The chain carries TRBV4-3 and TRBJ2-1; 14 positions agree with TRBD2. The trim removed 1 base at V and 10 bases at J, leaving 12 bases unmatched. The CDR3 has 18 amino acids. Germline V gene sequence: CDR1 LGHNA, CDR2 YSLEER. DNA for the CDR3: TGCGCCAGCAGCCAAGCCGGACTAGCGGGAGGTACCGTTGAGGAGCAGTTCTTC. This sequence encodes CASSQAGLAGGTVEEQFF.

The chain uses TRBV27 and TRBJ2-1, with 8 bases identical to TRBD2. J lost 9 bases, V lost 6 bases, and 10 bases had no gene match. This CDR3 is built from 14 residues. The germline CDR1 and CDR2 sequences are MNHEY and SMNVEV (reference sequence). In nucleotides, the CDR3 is TGTGCCAGCAGCCGGACTAGCCCTCAACGTGAGCAGTTCTTC. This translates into CASSRTSPQREQFF.

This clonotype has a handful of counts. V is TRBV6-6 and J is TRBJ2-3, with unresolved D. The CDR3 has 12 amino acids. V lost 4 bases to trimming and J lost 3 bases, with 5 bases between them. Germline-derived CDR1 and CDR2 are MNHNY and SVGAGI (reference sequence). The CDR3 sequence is CASSLGTDTQYF. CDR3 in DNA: TGTGCCAGCAGTTTAGGGACAGATACGCAGTATTTT.

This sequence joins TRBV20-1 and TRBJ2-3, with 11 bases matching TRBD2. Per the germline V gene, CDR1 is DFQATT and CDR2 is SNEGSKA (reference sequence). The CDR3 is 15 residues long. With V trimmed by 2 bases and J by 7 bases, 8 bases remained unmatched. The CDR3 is CSARPGTSGHYTQYF. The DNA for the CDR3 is TGCAGTGCTAGACCCGGGACTAGCGGCCACTATACGCAGTATTTT.

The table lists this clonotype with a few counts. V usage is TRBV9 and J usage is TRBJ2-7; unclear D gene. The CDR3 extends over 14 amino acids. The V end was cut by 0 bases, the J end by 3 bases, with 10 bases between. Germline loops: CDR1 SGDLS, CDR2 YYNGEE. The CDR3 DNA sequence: TGTGCCAGCAGCGTAGGAACGTCCCGCTACGAGCAGTACTTC. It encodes CASSVGTSRYEQYF. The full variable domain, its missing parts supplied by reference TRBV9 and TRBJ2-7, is DSGVTQTPKHLITATGQRVTLRCSPRSGDLSVYWYQQSLDQGLQFLIQYYNGEERAKGNILERFSAQQFPDLHSELNLSSLELGDSALYFCASSVGTSRYEQYFGPGTRLTVT.